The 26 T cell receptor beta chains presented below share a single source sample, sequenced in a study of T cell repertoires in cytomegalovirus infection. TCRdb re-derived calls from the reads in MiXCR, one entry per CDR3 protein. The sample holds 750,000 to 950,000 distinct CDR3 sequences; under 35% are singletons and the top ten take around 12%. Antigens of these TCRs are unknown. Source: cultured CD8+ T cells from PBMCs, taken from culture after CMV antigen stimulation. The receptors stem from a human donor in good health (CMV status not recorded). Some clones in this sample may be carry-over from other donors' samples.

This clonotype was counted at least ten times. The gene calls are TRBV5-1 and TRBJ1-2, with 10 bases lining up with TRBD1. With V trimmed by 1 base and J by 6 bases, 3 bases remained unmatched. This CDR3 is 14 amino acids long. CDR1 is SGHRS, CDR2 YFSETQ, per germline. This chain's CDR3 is CASSLRQGAHGYTF. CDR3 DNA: TGCGCCAGCAGCTTGAGACAGGGGGCTCATGGCTACACCTTC. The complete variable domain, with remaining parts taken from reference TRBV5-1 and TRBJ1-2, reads KAGVTQTPRYLIKTRGQQVTLSCSPISGHRSVSWYQQTPGQGLQFLFEYFSETQRNKGNFPGRFSGRQFSNSRSEMNVSTLELGDSALYLCASSLRQGAHGYTFGSGTRLTVV.

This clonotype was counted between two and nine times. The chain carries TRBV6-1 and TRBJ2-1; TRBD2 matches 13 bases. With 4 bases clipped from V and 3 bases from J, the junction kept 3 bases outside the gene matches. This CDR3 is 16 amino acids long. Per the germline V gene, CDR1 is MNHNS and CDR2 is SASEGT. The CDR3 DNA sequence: TGTGCCAGCAGTGTCCGACTAGCGGGGGGCTACAATGAGCAGTTCTTC. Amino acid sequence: CASSVRLAGGYNEQFF.

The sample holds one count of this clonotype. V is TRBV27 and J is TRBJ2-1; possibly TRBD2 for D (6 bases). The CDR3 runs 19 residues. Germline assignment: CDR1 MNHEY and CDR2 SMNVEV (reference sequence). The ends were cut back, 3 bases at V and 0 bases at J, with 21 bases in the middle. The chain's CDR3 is CASSFTGESAGGSYNEQFF. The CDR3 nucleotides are TGTGCCAGCAGTTTCACGGGGGAGTCGGCCGGGGGCTCCTACAATGAGCAGTTCTTC.

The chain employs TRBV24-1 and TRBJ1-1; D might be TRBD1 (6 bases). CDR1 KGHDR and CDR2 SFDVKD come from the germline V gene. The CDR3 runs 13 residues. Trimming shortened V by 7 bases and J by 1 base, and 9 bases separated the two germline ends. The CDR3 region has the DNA TGTGCCACCAGACAGGGCTGGAACACTGAAGCTTTCTTT. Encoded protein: CATRQGWNTEAFF.

The CDR3 DNA reads as TGTGCCAGCAGCCTAAACCGGGGCTTCTACGAGCAGTACTTC. Translating gives CASSLNRGFYEQYF. The rearrangement joins TRBV7-2 to TRBJ2-7; D possibly uses TRBD1 or TRBD2 (5 bases each). The V end lost 5 bases, the J end lost 3 bases, and 14 bases lay between the germline ends. From germline, CDR1 is SGHTA and CDR2 FQGNSA. The CDR3 is 14 residues long.

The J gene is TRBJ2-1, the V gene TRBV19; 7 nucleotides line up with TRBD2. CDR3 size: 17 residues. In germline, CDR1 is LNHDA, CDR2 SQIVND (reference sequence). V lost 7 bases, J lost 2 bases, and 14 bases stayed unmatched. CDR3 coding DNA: TGTGCCAGTACCCCGAACAGTGCGGGGGACGCCTACAATGAGCAGTTCTTC. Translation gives CASTPNSAGDAYNEQFF.

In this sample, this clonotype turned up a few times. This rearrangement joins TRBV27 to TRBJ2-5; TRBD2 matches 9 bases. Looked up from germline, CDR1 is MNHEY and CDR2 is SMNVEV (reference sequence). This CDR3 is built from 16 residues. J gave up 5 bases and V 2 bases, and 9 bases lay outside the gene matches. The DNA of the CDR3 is TGTGCCAGCAGTTTAGAGGCGGGGGGGCCCTTGGAGACCCAGTACTTC. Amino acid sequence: CASSLEAGGPLETQYF.

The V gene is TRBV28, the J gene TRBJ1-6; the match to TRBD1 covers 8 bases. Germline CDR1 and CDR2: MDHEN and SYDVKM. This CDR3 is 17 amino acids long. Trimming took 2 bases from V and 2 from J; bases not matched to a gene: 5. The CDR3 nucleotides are TGTGCCAGCAGTTTAGCCCACAGGGGGACCTATAATTCACCCCTCCACTTT. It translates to CASSLAHRGTYNSPLHF.

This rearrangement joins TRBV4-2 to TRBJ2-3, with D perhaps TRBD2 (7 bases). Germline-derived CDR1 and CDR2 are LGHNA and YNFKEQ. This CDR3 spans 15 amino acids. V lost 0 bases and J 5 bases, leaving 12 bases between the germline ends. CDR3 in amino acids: CASSQEGASGDTQYF. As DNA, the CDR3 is TGTGCCAGCAGCCAAGAGGGGGCTAGCGGAGATACGCAGTATTTT.

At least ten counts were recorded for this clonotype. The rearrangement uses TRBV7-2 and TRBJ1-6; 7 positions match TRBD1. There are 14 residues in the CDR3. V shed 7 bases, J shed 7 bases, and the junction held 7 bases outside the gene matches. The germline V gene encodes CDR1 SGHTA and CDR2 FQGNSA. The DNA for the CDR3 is TGTGCCAGCACCCTAGGGGGCTGGAATTCACCCCTCCACTTT. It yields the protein CASTLGGWNSPLHF.

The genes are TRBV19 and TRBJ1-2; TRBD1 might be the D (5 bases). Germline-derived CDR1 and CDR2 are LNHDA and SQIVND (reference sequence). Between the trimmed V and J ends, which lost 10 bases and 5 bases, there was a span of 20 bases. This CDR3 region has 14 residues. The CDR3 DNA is TGTGCCACACTCCGGAGGGGCGCTGGGTATGGCTACACCTTC. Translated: CATLRRGAGYGYTF. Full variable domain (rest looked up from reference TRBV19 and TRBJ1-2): DGGITQSPKYLFRKEGQNVTLSCEQNLNHDAMYWYRQDPGQGLRLIYYSQIVNDFQKGDIAEGYSVSREKKESFPLTVTSAQKNPTAFYLCATLRRGAGYGYTFGSGTRLTVV.

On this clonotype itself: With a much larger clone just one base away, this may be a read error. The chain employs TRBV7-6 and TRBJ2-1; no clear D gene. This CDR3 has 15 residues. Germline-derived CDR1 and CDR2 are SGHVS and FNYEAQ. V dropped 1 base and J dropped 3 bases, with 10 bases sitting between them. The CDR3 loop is CASSLEGIFYNEQFF. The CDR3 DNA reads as TGTGCCAGCAGCTTAGAGGGAATATTCTACAATGAGCAGTTCTTC. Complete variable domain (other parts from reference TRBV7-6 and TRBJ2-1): GAGVSQSPRYKVTKRGQDVALRCDPISGHVSLYWYRQALGQGPEFLTYFNYEAQQDKSGLPNDRFSAERPEGSISTLTIQRTEQRDSAMYRCASSLEGIFYNEQFFGPGTRLTVL.

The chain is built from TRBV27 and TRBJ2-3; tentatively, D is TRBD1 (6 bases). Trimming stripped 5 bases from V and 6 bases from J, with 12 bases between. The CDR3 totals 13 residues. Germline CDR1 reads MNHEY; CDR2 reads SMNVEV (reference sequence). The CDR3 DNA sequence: TGTGCCAGCAGTCCCCTAGGGGGTGATACGCAGTATTTT. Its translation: CASSPLGGDTQYF.

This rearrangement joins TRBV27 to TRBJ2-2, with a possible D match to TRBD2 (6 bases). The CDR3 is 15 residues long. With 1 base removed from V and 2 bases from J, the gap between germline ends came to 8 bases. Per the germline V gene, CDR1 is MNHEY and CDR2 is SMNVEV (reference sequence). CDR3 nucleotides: TGTGCCAGCAGTTTATTCGGGGGTAACACCGGGGAGCTGTTTTTT. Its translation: CASSLFGGNTGELFF.

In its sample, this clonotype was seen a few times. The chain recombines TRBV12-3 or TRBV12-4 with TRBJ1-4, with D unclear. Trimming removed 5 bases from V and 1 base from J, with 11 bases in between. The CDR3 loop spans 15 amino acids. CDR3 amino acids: CASSPLGRTNEKLFF. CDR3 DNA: TGTGCCAGCAGTCCCCTCGGACGAACTAATGAAAAACTGTTTTTT.

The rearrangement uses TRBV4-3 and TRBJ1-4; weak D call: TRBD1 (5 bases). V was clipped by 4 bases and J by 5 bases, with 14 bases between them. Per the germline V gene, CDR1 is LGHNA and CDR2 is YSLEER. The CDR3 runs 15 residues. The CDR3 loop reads CASSRQTASNEKLFF. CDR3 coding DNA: TGCGCCAGCAGCCGGCAGACAGCTTCAAATGAAAAACTGTTTTTT.

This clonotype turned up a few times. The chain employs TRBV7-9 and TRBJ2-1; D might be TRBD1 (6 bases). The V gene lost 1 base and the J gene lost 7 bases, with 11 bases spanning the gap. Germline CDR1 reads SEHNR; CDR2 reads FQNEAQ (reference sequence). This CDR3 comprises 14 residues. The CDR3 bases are TGTGCCAGCAGCTTAGGTGGGGGCAAGAATGAGCAGTTCTTC. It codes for CASSLGGGKNEQFF.

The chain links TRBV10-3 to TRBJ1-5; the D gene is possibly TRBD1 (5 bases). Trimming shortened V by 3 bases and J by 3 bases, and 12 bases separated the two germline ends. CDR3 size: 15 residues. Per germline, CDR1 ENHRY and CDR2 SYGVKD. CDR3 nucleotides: TGTGCCATCAGTGACAAGACAGACCTCAATCAGCCCCAGCATTTT. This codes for CAISDKTDLNQPQHF.

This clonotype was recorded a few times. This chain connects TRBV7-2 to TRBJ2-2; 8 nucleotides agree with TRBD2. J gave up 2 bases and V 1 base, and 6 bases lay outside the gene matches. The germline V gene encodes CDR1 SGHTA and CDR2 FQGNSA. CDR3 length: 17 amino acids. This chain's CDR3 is CASSLVPGLGNTGELFF. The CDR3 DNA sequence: TGTGCCAGCAGCTTAGTCCCGGGACTAGGAAACACCGGGGAGCTGTTTTTT.

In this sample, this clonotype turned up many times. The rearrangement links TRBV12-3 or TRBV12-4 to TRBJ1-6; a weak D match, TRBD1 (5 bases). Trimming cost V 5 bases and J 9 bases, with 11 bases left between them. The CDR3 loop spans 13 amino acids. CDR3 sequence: CASSPGWGSPLHF. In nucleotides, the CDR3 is TGTGCCAGCAGTCCAGGGTGGGGTTCACCCCTCCACTTT.

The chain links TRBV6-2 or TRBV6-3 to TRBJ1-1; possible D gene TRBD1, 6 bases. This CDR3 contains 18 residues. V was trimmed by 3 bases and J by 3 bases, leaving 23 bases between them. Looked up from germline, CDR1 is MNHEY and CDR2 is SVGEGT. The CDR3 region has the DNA TGTGCCAGCAGTTATACCGCCGCGGGGGGGGGCCGGGACACTGAAGCTTTCTTT. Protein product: CASSYTAAGGGRDTEAFF.

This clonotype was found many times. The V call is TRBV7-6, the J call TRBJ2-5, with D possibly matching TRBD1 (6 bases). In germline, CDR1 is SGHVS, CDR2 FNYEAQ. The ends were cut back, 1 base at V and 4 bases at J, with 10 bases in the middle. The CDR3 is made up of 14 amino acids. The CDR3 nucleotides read TGTGCCAGCAGCTTAGAGGGGGAAGGAGAGACCCAGTACTTC. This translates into CASSLEGEGETQYF.

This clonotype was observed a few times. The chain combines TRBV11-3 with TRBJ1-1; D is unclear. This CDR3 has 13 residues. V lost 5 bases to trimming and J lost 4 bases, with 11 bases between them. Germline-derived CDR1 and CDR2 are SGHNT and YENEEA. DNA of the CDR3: TGTGCCAGCAGCCGGAGGTTTTCCACTGAAGCTTTCTTT. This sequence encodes CASSRRFSTEAFF.

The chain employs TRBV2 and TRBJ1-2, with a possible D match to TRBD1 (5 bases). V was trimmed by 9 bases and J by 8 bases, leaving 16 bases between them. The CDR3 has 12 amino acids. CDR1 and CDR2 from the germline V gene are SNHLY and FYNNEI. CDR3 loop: CASGTPPRGYTF. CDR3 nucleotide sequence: TGTGCCAGTGGGACCCCACCCCGCGGCTACACCTTC.

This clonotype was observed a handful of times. The CDR3, as DNA: TGTGCCAGCAGCGTAGACCCTTCGAGAGGGAAAGCTTTCTTT. Amino acid sequence: CASSVDPSRGKAFF. V gene TRBV9 combines with J gene TRBJ1-1; D unresolved. Germline CDR1 reads SGDLS; CDR2 reads YYNGEE. The CDR3 has 14 amino acids. The germline V and J ends were trimmed by 0 bases and 9 bases, with 15 bases remaining between them.

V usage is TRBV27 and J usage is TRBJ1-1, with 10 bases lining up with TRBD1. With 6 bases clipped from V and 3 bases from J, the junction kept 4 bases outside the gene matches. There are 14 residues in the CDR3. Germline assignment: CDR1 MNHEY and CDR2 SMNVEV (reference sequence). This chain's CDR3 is CASRAGTGDTEAFF. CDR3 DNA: TGTGCCAGCAGGGCCGGGACAGGGGACACTGAAGCTTTCTTT.